The rows below give T cell receptor beta chains drawn from one sample of a study of blood T cell repertoires in COVID-19. This table comes from immunoSEQ multiplex PCR, and its TCRdb copy is limited to in-frame clones, with some not included. The data show 130,000 to 150,000 clones, approximately 87% seen once. Source material: peripheral blood. The receptors were gathered from a woman aged 45-59 years with active or convalescent COVID-19. The conserved cysteine and the conserved F or W are not part of the CDR3 here.

TRBV5-1 ASSFLAGVAGELF
TRBV11-3 ASSLSVDSGELF
TRBV29-1 SVVGLRTGAGDTQY
TRBV5-5 ASSPPRGISDIQY
TRBV5-5 ASSTLGTGGFNEQY
TRBV4-1 ASSLRDSASSYEQY
TRBV27 ASSLLNSPLH
TRBV7-8 ASSQGWNTGELF
TRBV19 ASSSGGPDTGELF
TRBV5-1 ASSFEIGENEKLF
TRBV11-3 ASSQGDRGRTDTQY
TRBV15 ATSPGTGDTGELF
TRBV5-6 ASSFLGTSGGTGELF
TRBV16 ASSQSRGNQPQH
TRBV7-8 ASRDRGYEQY
TRBV13 ASSLGGGGAGSPLH
TRBV7-3 ASSPGGAYGYT
TRBV5-4 ASSPHRGSSYNEQF
TRBV9 ASSVGGGEAYGYT
TRBV12-5 ASGLSRTGSYEQY
TRBV30 AWSVTLRGQETQY
TRBV6-6 ASSRGWDRQRLYEQY
TRBV12-3/TRBV12-4 ASSSAKRESYT
TRBV4-3 ASSQETGGNTEAF